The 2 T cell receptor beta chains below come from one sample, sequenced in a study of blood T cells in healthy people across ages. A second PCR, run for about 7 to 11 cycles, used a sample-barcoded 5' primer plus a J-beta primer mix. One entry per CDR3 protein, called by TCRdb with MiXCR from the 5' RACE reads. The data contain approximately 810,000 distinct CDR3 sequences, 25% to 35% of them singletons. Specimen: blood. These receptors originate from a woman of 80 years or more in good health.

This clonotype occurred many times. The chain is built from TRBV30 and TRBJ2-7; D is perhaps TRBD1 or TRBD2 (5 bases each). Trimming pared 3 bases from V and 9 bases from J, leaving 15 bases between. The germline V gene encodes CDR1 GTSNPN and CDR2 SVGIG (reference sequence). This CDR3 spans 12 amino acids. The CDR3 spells CAWSIQGDGQYF. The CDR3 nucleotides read TGTGCCTGGAGCATCCAAGGGGACGGGCAGTACTTC.

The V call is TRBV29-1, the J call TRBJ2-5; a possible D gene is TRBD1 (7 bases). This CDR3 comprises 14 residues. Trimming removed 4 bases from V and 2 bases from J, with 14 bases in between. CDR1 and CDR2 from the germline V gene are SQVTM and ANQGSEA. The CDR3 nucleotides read TGCAGCGTTGTGCGACAGGGAGGTCAAGAGACCCAGTACTTC. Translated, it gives CSVVRQGGQETQYF. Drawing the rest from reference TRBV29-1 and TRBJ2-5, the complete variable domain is SAVISQKPSRDICQRGTSLTIQCQVDSQVTMMFWYRQQPGQSLTLIATANQGSEATYESGFVIDKFPISRPNLTFSTLTVSNMSPEDSSIYLCSVVRQGGQETQYFGPGTRLLVL.